This entry lists 30 T cell receptor beta chains sequenced from one sample in a study of T cells in Graves' hyperthyroidism and ophthalmopathy. The investigators amplified TCR beta CDR3 regions from RNA transcripts. Researchers ran a first-round RT-PCR on the TCR CDR3 using the HTBI primer set. TCRdb re-called the multiplex PCR reads with MiXCR, one entry per CDR3 protein. The sample records some 490,000 distinct CDR3 sequences, about 20% being singletons. Sequencing was performed on blood. Receptors originate from an older woman with Graves' ophthalmopathy.

The rearrangement links TRBV20-1 to TRBJ2-7; D gene ambiguous. The CDR3 contains 13 residues. Trimming pared 2 bases from V and 7 bases from J, leaving 15 bases between. The germline V gene encodes CDR1 DFQATT and CDR2 SNEGSKA (reference sequence). The CDR3 protein is CSARRPAAREQYF. CDR3 DNA: TGCAGTGCTAGAAGGCCTGCTGCTAGGGAGCAGTACTTC.

J is TRBJ2-3 and V is TRBV5-1; D might be TRBD2 (6 bases). The CDR3 runs 17 residues. The germline V and J ends were trimmed by 2 bases and 4 bases, with 20 bases remaining between them. Germline lookup yields CDR1 SGHRS and CDR2 YFSETQ. Here the CDR3 DNA reads TGCGCCAGCAGCTTTGGGTTCCAGCGGGCCGGTCCAGATACGCAGTATTTT. Translation gives CASSFGFQRAGPDTQYF.

This clonotype appeared many times. The chain combines TRBV28 with TRBJ1-1; D ambiguous. With 0 bases removed from V and 9 bases from J, the gap between germline ends came to 8 bases. CDR3 length equals 12 residues. CDR1 and CDR2 from the germline V gene are MDHEN and SYDVKM. As DNA, the CDR3 is TGTGCCAGCAGTTTATGGCAGTCTCAAGCTTTCTTT. The encoded protein is CASSLWQSQAFF.

This clonotype was recorded a few times. The rearrangement links TRBV10-3 to TRBJ2-7, with 8 nucleotides matching TRBD2. The CDR3 length is 16 residues. V gave up 5 bases and J gave up 3 bases; unmatched junction bases: 12. Germline loops: CDR1 ENHRY, CDR2 SYGVKD. The CDR3 reads CAISSGRTSSSYEQYF. CDR3 coding DNA: TGTGCCATCAGTTCTGGGAGGACTAGCAGTAGCTACGAGCAGTACTTC.

The chain links TRBV5-1 to TRBJ2-5, with 7 bases lining up with TRBD2. V trimming: 2 bases; J trimming: 5 bases; junction bases outside the gene matches: 9. The CDR3 runs 15 residues. Per germline, CDR1 SGHRS and CDR2 YFSETQ. DNA of the CDR3: TGCGCCAGCAGCTTAGGGCTCCCCGGGAGGGAGACCCAGTACTTC. Its protein product is CASSLGLPGRETQYF.

V is TRBV30 and J is TRBJ1-4; tentatively, D is TRBD1 (5 bases). Germline CDR1 reads GTSNPN; CDR2 reads SVGIG (reference sequence). V was clipped by 2 bases and J by 7 bases, with 17 bases between them. This CDR3 spans 15 amino acids. The CDR3 DNA reads as TGTGCCTGGAGTATACTAACAGCGAGGGGTGAAAAACTGTTTTTT. Protein sequence: CAWSILTARGEKLFF.

This chain uses TRBV12-5 with TRBJ2-1, with D possibly matching TRBD2 (5 bases). V was pared by 1 base and J by 9 bases, with 19 bases between. This CDR3 spans 16 amino acids. Germline-derived CDR1 and CDR2 are LGHNT and FRNRAP. The CDR3 reads CASGLEVGRDRAEQFF. CDR3 in DNA: TGTGCTAGTGGTTTGGAGGTAGGGAGAGACCGCGCTGAGCAGTTCTTC. Variable domain in full (rest from reference TRBV12-5 and TRBJ2-1): DARVTQTPRHKVTEMGQEVTMRCQPILGHNTVFWYRQTMMQGLELLAYFRNRAPLDDSGMPKDRFSAEMPDATLATLKIQPSEPRDSAVYFCASGLEVGRDRAEQFFGPGTRLTVL.

This chain uses TRBV20-1 with TRBJ1-1; TRBD1 matches at 7 bases. The trim removed 5 bases at V and 0 bases at J, leaving 9 bases unmatched. The CDR3 loop spans 15 amino acids. From germline, CDR1 is DFQATT and CDR2 SNEGSKA (reference sequence). CDR3 amino acids: CSAGNRGWVNTEAFF. CDR3 bases: TGCAGTGCTGGAAACAGGGGCTGGGTGAACACTGAAGCTTTCTTT.

This CDR3 is CASSQVSGGSGYTF. The DNA of the CDR3 is TGTGCCAGCAGCCAAGTAAGCGGGGGAAGTGGCTACACCTTC. V and J are TRBV3-1 and TRBJ1-2, with D tentatively TRBD1 (5 bases). Germline V gene lookup returns CDR1 LGHDT and CDR2 YNNKEL (reference sequence). The germline V and J ends were trimmed by 1 base and 7 bases, with 13 bases remaining between them. CDR3 length: 14 residues. The full variable domain, its missing parts supplied by reference TRBV3-1 and TRBJ1-2, is DTAVSQTPKYLVTQMGNDKSIKCEQNLGHDTMYWYKQDSKKFLKIMFSYNNKELIINETVPNRFSPKSPDKAHLNLHINSLELGDSAVYFCASSQVSGGSGYTFGSGTRLTVV.

This chain links TRBV9 with TRBJ2-3, with 12 bases lining up with TRBD2. V was clipped by 3 bases and J by 5 bases; unmatched bases: 1. Germline CDR1 reads SGDLS; CDR2 reads YYNGEE. This CDR3 contains 14 residues. The CDR3 region has the DNA TGTGCCAGCAGCGGACTAGCGGGAGTAGATACGCAGTATTTT. This gives the protein CASSGLAGVDTQYF.

This clonotype was counted many times. This chain joins TRBV20-1 and TRBJ2-5, with a possible D match to TRBD2 (6 bases). The CDR3 has 14 residues. V shed 1 base and J shed 5 bases, with 14 bases lying between them. CDR1 and CDR2 from the germline V gene are DFQATT and SNEGSKA (reference sequence). The CDR3 reads CSARVGSGVETQYF. In nucleotides, the CDR3 is TGCAGTGCTAGAGTCGGGTCGGGAGTGGAGACCCAGTACTTC.

Only a few counts were recorded for this clonotype. This chain links TRBV24-1 with TRBJ1-1; D might be TRBD1 (6 bases). This CDR3 spans 18 amino acids. CDR1 is KGHDR, CDR2 SFDVKD, per germline. V lost 7 bases, J lost 0 bases, and 23 bases lay in between. The CDR3 protein is CATRIEAGEDRMNTEAFF. The CDR3 DNA follows: TGTGCCACCAGGATAGAAGCAGGGGAGGATAGAATGAACACTGAAGCTTTCTTT.

The gene calls are TRBV7-8 and TRBJ1-4; 8 positions agree with TRBD1. This CDR3 has 18 amino acids. J lost 0 bases, V lost 5 bases, and 11 bases had no gene match. From germline, CDR1 is SGHVS and CDR2 FQNEAQ. Here the CDR3 DNA reads TGTGCCAGCAGCGCGCAGGGGGCGCCGGGATCAACTAATGAAAAACTGTTTTTT. Residues: CASSAQGAPGSTNEKLFF.

This clonotype was counted many times. V is TRBV29-1 and J is TRBJ1-1, with unresolved D. CDR3 length: 12 residues. V was shortened by 7 bases and J by 4 bases, with 13 bases between the two germline ends. Germline V CDR1 and CDR2: SQVTM, ANQGSEA. CDR3 sequence reads: CSEMKGGTEAFF. CDR3 in DNA: TGCAGCGAGATGAAGGGAGGCACTGAAGCTTTCTTT.

This clonotype has more than one count but fewer than ten. The gene calls are TRBV3-1 and TRBJ2-3, with 8 bases lining up with TRBD2. V lost 0 bases, J lost 8 bases, and 13 bases stayed unmatched. Germline lookup yields CDR1 LGHDT and CDR2 YNNKEL (reference sequence). CDR3 length equals 17 residues. The CDR3: CASSQDGAGAFPGTQYF. Here the CDR3 DNA reads TGTGCCAGCAGCCAAGATGGAGCGGGAGCGTTCCCTGGTACGCAGTATTTT.

The chain carries TRBV28 and TRBJ1-4, with D perhaps matching TRBD1 (5 bases). Germline V CDR1 and CDR2: MDHEN, SYDVKM. Trimming stripped 5 bases from V and 7 bases from J, with 17 bases between. There are 15 residues in the CDR3. The CDR3 sequence is CASSAPGLALEKLFF. The DNA for the CDR3 is TGTGCCAGCAGTGCGCCGGGACTGGCCCTTGAAAAACTGTTTTTT.

This clonotype was seen only once. The chain carries TRBV19 and TRBJ1-2; D perhaps matches TRBD1 (5 bases). V was trimmed by 7 bases and J by 4 bases, leaving 19 bases between them. The CDR3 runs 15 residues. CDR1 is LNHDA, CDR2 SQIVND, per germline (reference sequence). The CDR3, as DNA: TGTGCCAGTACCATTGGGCAGGGATTTGTCTATGGCTACACCTTC. Encoded protein: CASTIGQGFVYGYTF.

J is TRBJ1-1 and V is TRBV3-1; D may be TRBD1 (5 bases). The germline CDR1 and CDR2 sequences are LGHDT and YNNKEL (reference sequence). CDR3 length equals 16 residues. Between the trimmed V and J ends, which lost 1 base and 4 bases, there was a span of 16 bases. The DNA for the CDR3 is TGTGCCAGCAGCCAAGCCTTGGGGGGGTTGGGCACTGAAGCTTTCTTT. Its protein product is CASSQALGGLGTEAFF. The full variable domain, with the rest looked up from reference TRBV3-1 and TRBJ1-1, is DTAVSQTPKYLVTQMGNDKSIKCEQNLGHDTMYWYKQDSKKFLKIMFSYNNKELIINETVPNRFSPKSPDKAHLNLHINSLELGDSAVYFCASSQALGGLGTEAFFGQGTRLTVV.

This clonotype came up a few times. The V gene is TRBV5-5, the J gene TRBJ2-1; 14 bases map to TRBD2. Germline V gene data show CDR1 as SGHKS and CDR2 as YYEKEE (reference sequence). Trimming removed 4 bases from V and 7 bases from J; junction bases left unmatched: 13. The CDR3 is made up of 18 amino acids. CDR3 coding DNA: TGTGCCAGCAGCCTCGGGACTAGCGGGAGTCCCGGGGCTAATGAGCAGTTCTTC. It is translated as CASSLGTSGSPGANEQFF.

This clonotype turned up a few times. A junction boundary mismatches the germline segment, possibly from a read error. The V and J genes are TRBV12-3 or TRBV12-4 and TRBJ2-1; 7 bases align to TRBD2. The CDR3 spans 14 residues. The CDR3 loop reads CASSLAAPYNEQFF. The CDR3 coding sequence is TGTGCCAGCAGTCTAGCGGCACCCTACAATGAGCAGTTCTTC.

This clonotype occurred many times. This chain connects TRBV7-2 to TRBJ1-4; D uncertain. This CDR3 contains 13 residues. Deletions cut 1 base from V and 12 bases from J, with 12 bases between. The germline gives CDR1 SGHTA, CDR2 FQGNSA. CDR3 in DNA: TGTGCCAGCAGCTTAGAAGGCTACAGCCAACTGTTTTTT. It specifies CASSLEGYSQLFF.

Written as DNA, the CDR3 is TGTGCCAGCGGGACTTCGGAAACCCCAGATACGCAGTATTTT. Protein: CASGTSETPDTQYF. This sequence joins TRBV27 and TRBJ2-3; D may be TRBD2 (6 bases). The V gene lost 8 bases and the J gene lost 4 bases, with 16 bases spanning the gap. The CDR3 runs 14 residues. Germline CDR1 is MNHEY and CDR2 is SMNVEV (reference sequence).

In its sample, this clonotype was seen many times. The rearrangement joins TRBV19 to TRBJ1-1; D ambiguous. The CDR3 runs to 15 residues. Germline V gives CDR1 LNHDA, CDR2 SQIVND (reference sequence). Trimming removed 1 base at V and 0 bases at J, with 9 bases between. CDR3 DNA sequence: TGTGCCAGTAGTATAGGTGGCAACCTGAACACTGAAGCTTTCTTT. It yields the protein CASSIGGNLNTEAFF.

This clonotype was counted many times. V is TRBV11-2 and J is TRBJ1-1, with unresolved D. Trimming took 2 bases from V and 4 from J, leaving 11 bases between them. The germline CDR1 and CDR2 sequences are SGHAT and FQNNGV. The CDR3 totals 14 residues. CDR3 sequence (DNA): TGTGCCAGCAGCTTATATAAGCCGGGCACTGAAGCTTTCTTT. This gives the protein CASSLYKPGTEAFF. Full variable domain (missing parts from reference TRBV11-2 and TRBJ1-1): EAGVAQSPRYKIIEKRQSVAFWCNPISGHATLYWYQQILGQGPKLLIQFQNNGVVDDSQLPKDRFSAERLKGVDSTLKIQPAKLEDSAVYLCASSLYKPGTEAFFGQGTRLTVV.

This chain uses TRBV4-1 with TRBJ2-1; a possible D gene is TRBD2 (7 bases). The germline V gene has CDR1 MGHRA and CDR2 YSYEKL. The V gene lost 4 bases and the J gene lost 7 bases, with 14 bases spanning the gap. The CDR3 runs to 14 residues. The CDR3 loop is CASSRGGGGNEQFF. The CDR3 bases are TGCGCCAGCAGCCGAGGGGGAGGGGGGAATGAGCAGTTCTTC.

This clonotype was counted many times. This chain uses TRBV6-2 or TRBV6-3 with TRBJ2-1; TRBD2 aligns across 10 bases. The CDR3 has 19 residues. From germline, CDR1 is MNHEY and CDR2 SVGEGT. The J segment lost 0 bases and the V segment lost 6 bases, leaving 14 bases of the junction unmatched. The CDR3 DNA is TGTGCCAGCAGACAATATGACGGGAGACTAGCGGGCTCCTACAATGAGCAGTTCTTC. Its protein product is CASRQYDGRLAGSYNEQFF.

This clonotype was observed at least ten times. The chain is built from TRBV2 and TRBJ2-7, with D possibly being TRBD2 (6 bases). Trimming pared 8 bases from V and 0 bases from J, leaving 14 bases between. Per germline, CDR1 SNHLY and CDR2 FYNNEI. The CDR3 covers 14 residues. In nucleotides, the CDR3 is TGTGCCAGCCGGAGGGGCCACGGCTCCTACGAGCAGTACTTC. Translating it yields CASRRGHGSYEQYF.

This clonotype was picked up many times. V usage is TRBV28 and J usage is TRBJ1-1, with D uncertain. CDR3 size: 15 residues. Germline V gene lookup returns CDR1 MDHEN and CDR2 SYDVKM. Trimming stripped 3 bases from V and 5 bases from J, with 16 bases between. The CDR3: CASSFNPARGTEAFF. The CDR3 DNA reads TGTGCCAGCAGTTTTAATCCGGCAAGAGGGACTGAAGCTTTCTTT.

This clonotype was seen more than once but under ten times. The chain combines TRBV7-9 with TRBJ1-2, with D unclear. Germline V lookup: CDR1 SEHNR, CDR2 FQNEAQ (reference sequence). The CDR3 totals 15 residues. V shed 0 bases and J shed 2 bases, with 10 bases lying between them. CDR3 amino acids: CASSLAAGENYGYTF. For the CDR3, the DNA is TGTGCCAGCAGCTTAGCGGCGGGCGAAAACTATGGCTACACCTTC. The variable domain in full, completed from reference TRBV7-9 and TRBJ1-2, reads DTGVSQNPRHKITKRGQNVTFRCDPISEHNRLYWYRQTLGQGPEFLTYFQNEAQLEKSRLLSDRFSAERPKGSFSTLEIQRTEQGDSAMYLCASSLAAGENYGYTFGSGTRLTVV.

This rearrangement joins TRBV6-8 to TRBJ2-7; 8 bases line up with TRBD2. The length of the CDR3 is 15 residues. V was pared by 2 bases and J by 4 bases, with 7 bases of the junction left unmatched. CDR1 MNHGY and CDR2 SAAAGT come from the germline V gene. This chain's CDR3 is CASSYGSGSLYEQYF. CDR3 coding DNA: TGTGCCAGCAGTTACGGGAGCGGGAGTTTATACGAGCAGTACTTC.